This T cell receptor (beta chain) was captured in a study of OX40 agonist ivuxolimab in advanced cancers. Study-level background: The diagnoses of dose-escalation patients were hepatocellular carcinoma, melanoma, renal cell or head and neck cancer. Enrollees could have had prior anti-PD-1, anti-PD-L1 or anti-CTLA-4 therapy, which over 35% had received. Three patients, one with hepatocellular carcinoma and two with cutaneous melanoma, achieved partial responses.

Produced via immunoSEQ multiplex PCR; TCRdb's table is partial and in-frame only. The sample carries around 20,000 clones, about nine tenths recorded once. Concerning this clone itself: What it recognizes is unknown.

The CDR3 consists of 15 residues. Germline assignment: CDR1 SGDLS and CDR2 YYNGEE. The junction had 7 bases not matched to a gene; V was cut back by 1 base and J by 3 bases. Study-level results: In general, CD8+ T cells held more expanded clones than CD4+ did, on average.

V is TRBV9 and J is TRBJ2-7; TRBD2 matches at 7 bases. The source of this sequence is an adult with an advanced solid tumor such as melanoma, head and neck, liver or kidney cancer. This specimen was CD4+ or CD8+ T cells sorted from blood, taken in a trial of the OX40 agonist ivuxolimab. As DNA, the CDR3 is TGTGCCAGCAGCGTATATAGCGGGTTTAGCTACGAGCAGTACTTC. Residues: CASSVYSGFSYEQYF.